A single sample is the source of the 6 T cell receptor beta chains below, sequenced in a study of blood T cell repertoires in COVID-19. Libraries were prepared by immunoSEQ multiplex PCR; TCRdb keeps only in-frame clonotypes and omits some of them. The sample has 90,000 to 150,000 clones, over 75% seen once; the top ten hold 9.5% to 13%. The sample taken for sequencing was peripheral blood. The receptors were sampled from a man aged 80 or over with acute or convalescent COVID-19.

This clone has only one observation. The J gene is TRBJ1-4, the V gene TRBV19; 7 positions match TRBD1. This CDR3 has 15 amino acids. After removal of 3 bases from V and 4 bases from J, the junction contained 5 bases not matched to a gene. The germline V gene has CDR1 LNHDA and CDR2 SQIVND (reference sequence). CDR3 DNA: TGTGCCAGTAGTATGGGGGGACAGATTAATGAAAAACTGTTTTTT. This translates into CASSMGGQINEKLFF. Using reference TRBV19 and TRBJ1-4 for the parts outside the CDR3, the full variable domain is DGGITQSPKYLFRKEGQNVTLSCEQNLNHDAMYWYRQDPGQGLRLIYYSQIVNDFQKGDIAEGYSVSREKKESFPLTVTSAQKNPTAFYLCASSMGGQINEKLFFGSGTQLSVL.

The V call is TRBV7-9, the J call TRBJ2-7; tentative D call: TRBD1 (6 bases). V was shortened by 2 bases and J by 5 bases, with 16 bases between the two germline ends. This CDR3 region has 15 residues. Germline V gene data show CDR1 as SEHNR and CDR2 as FQNEAQ (reference sequence). The DNA for the CDR3 is TGTGCCAGCAGCTTACAAAGGACAGTATCCGACGAGCAGTACTTC. Protein: CASSLQRTVSDEQYF. Variable domain in full (rest from reference TRBV7-9 and TRBJ2-7): DTGVSQNPRHKITKRGQNVTFRCDPISEHNRLYWYRQTLGQGPEFLTYFQNEAQLEKSRLLSDRFSAERPKGSFSTLEIQRTEQGDSAMYLCASSLQRTVSDEQYFGPGTRLTVT.

The table lists this clone with a few counts. The rearrangement links TRBV10-3 to TRBJ1-1; D perhaps matches TRBD1 (5 bases). The V end lost 0 bases, the J end lost 11 bases, and 13 bases lay between the germline ends. CDR1 and CDR2 (germline): ENHRY, SYGVKD. The CDR3 length is 13 residues. CDR3 protein: CAISESREDSAFF. In nucleotides, the CDR3 is TGTGCCATCAGTGAGTCCAGGGAGGATAGCGCTTTCTTT.

V usage is TRBV5-4 and J usage is TRBJ2-4; possibly TRBD2 for D (6 bases). CDR3 length: 15 residues. Looked up from germline, CDR1 is SGHNT and CDR2 is YYREEE (reference sequence). Trimming left V 0 bases short and J 7 bases short, with 14 bases between. The CDR3 DNA sequence: TGTGCCAGCAGCTTGGAATCCTTTGGGGGGAACATTCAGTACTTC. This translates into CASSLESFGGNIQYF.

The genes are TRBV30 and TRBJ1-4; TRBD1 matches 9 bases. The junction had 7 bases not matched to a gene; V was cut back by 1 base and J by 7 bases. CDR3 length equals 15 residues. Germline V gene sequence: CDR1 GTSNPN, CDR2 SVGIG (reference sequence). CDR3 sequence (DNA): TGTGCCTGGAGTGACAACAGGGGGCTGGGTGAAAAACTGTTTTTT. Protein product: CAWSDNRGLGEKLFF.

This chain joins TRBV7-3 and TRBJ2-7; TRBD1 matches at 9 bases. The CDR3 loop spans 15 amino acids. The germline V gene has CDR1 SGHTA and CDR2 FQGTGA. J was trimmed by 0 bases and V by 6 bases; bases with no gene match: 6. The CDR3 coding sequence is TGTGCCAGCAGTCCGGGGACAGGGCCCTCCTACGAGCAGTACTTC. Translation gives CASSPGTGPSYEQYF.